This note documents a single TCR beta chain sequence. This entry comes from a study of cytomegalovirus exposure and HLA in healthy donors. PCR involved 60 Vbeta and 13 Jbeta primers. Assay: immunoSEQ multiplex PCR; the TCRdb copy retains only in-frame clones and omits some. Altogether some 140,000 clones are present, more than 70% being singletons, with the ten largest covering approximately 6.4%. The CDR3 runs to 16 residues. Germline V lookup: CDR1 SGHAT, CDR2 FQNNGV. Trimming removed 5 bases from V and 9 bases from J, with 20 bases in between. This TCR derives from a woman in her thirties in good health and CMV-seropositive. The chain joins TRBV11-2 to TRBJ1-6, with a possible D match to TRBD1 (5 bases). The sample taken for sequencing was PBMCs. CDR3 nucleotides: TGTGCCAGCAGCCCAAGGGGTACGGGTGCGGCTTCACCCCTCCACTTT. Its protein product is CASSPRGTGAASPLHF.